A single sample gave rise to the 18 T cell receptor beta chains below, sequenced in a study of blood T cells in healthy people across ages. A second 7 to 11 cycle PCR used barcoded and J-beta primers. One entry per CDR3 protein results from TCRdb running MiXCR on the 5' RACE reads. The sample carries hundreds of thousands of distinct CDR3 sequences, roughly 49% recorded once. What was sequenced was blood. Every receptor here comes from a woman in her sixties in good health.

The chain is built from TRBV30 and TRBJ1-1, with 10 positions matching TRBD1. Per germline, CDR1 GTSNPN and CDR2 SVGIG (reference sequence). The CDR3 length is 14 residues. The J segment lost 4 bases and the V segment lost 2 bases, leaving 4 bases of the junction unmatched. The DNA of the CDR3 is TGTGCCTGGAGTCTACGGACAGGGGGCACTGAAGCTTTCTTT. It specifies CAWSLRTGGTEAFF.

The chain uses TRBV6-2 or TRBV6-3 and TRBJ2-7; D is ambiguous. The CDR3 extends over 14 amino acids. Germline CDR1 MNHEY, CDR2 SVGEGT. The V gene lost 8 bases and the J gene lost 3 bases, with 17 bases spanning the gap. DNA of the CDR3: TGTGCCAGCCGATTGTCCCGCTCCCTCTACGAGCAGTACTTC. Its translation: CASRLSRSLYEQYF.

The CDR3 nucleotides read TGCGCCAGCAGTCACGGGGGGGACACAGATACGCAGTATTTT. Translation gives CASSHGGDTDTQYF. V usage is TRBV5-1 and J usage is TRBJ2-3; 8 nucleotides align to TRBD2. Germline loops: CDR1 SGHRS, CDR2 YFSETQ. The CDR3 is 14 amino acids. V lost 5 bases, J lost 2 bases, and 4 bases stayed unmatched.

The V call is TRBV29-1, the J call TRBJ1-6; D unresolved. The V gene lost 5 bases and the J gene lost 0 bases, with 5 bases spanning the gap. The CDR3 runs 13 residues. CDR1 SQVTM and CDR2 ANQGSEA come from the germline V gene. The CDR3 nucleotides read TGCAGCGTTTCCTACTCCTATAATTCACCCCTCCACTTT. Its protein is CSVSYSYNSPLHF.

This chain's CDR3 is CASSHDFQSYNEQFF. CDR3 in DNA: TGTGCCAGCAGCCACGACTTCCAGAGCTACAATGAGCAGTTCTTC. This chain links TRBV28 with TRBJ2-1; no definite D call. CDR1 is MDHEN and CDR2 is SYDVKM in the germline V gene. Trimming pared 6 bases from V and 3 bases from J, leaving 15 bases between. CDR3 size: 15 residues.

The chain carries TRBV10-3 and TRBJ2-1; the D gene is possibly TRBD1 (6 bases). The CDR3 spans 14 residues. Trimming left V 2 bases short and J 7 bases short, with 12 bases between. The V gene's germline CDR1 is ENHRY and CDR2 SYGVKD. Written as DNA, the CDR3 is TGTGCCATCAGTGAGGCCGGGACATTTAATGAGCAGTTCTTC. It codes for CAISEAGTFNEQFF.

The rearrangement uses TRBV5-1 and TRBJ2-4; D unresolved. The end of the DNA fits TRBJ2-7 better, so the J call may be wrong. Germline lookup yields CDR1 SGHRS and CDR2 YFSETQ. The CDR3 sequence is 12 residues long. The CDR3 is CASSPGFSEQYF. As DNA, the CDR3 is TGCGCCAGCAGCCCAGGTTTTTCCGAGCAGTACTTC.

This rearrangement joins TRBV27 to TRBJ2-4; 11 nucleotides align to TRBD2. The CDR3 extends over 18 amino acids. CDR1 and CDR2 (germline): MNHEY, SMNVEV (reference sequence). Trimming took 1 base from V and 3 from J; bases not matched to a gene: 8. The CDR3 DNA is TGTGCCAGCAGTTTATGGGGGGGACTAGCGGATTACAAAAACATTCAGTACTTC. It specifies CASSLWGGLADYKNIQYF.

Comments on this clonotype: Compared with germline, one end of the junction differs, possibly owing to a read error. The chain links TRBV4-3 to TRBJ1-2; TRBD1 aligns across 8 bases. The CDR3 is 14 amino acids. The V gene's germline CDR1 is LGHNA and CDR2 YSLEER. CDR3 protein: CASSPGQGNFGYTF. CDR3 nucleotides: TGCGCCAGCAGCCCCGGACAGGGAAACTTTGGCTACACCTTC.

This chain joins TRBV6-5 and TRBJ2-7; D is uncertain. There are 14 residues in the CDR3. The V gene lost 6 bases and the J gene lost 4 bases, with 16 bases spanning the gap. Germline CDR1 is MNHEY and CDR2 is SVGAGI. The CDR3: CASSPLDRLYEQYF. In nucleotides, the CDR3 is TGTGCCAGCAGCCCTCTAGACCGCCTATACGAGCAGTACTTC.

This clonotype was recorded a few times. This chain uses TRBV7-6 with TRBJ2-5, with D possibly matching TRBD1 (5 bases). CDR3 length equals 15 residues. CDR1 and CDR2 from the germline V gene are SGHVS and FNYEAQ. V lost 4 bases, J lost 3 bases, and 15 bases lay in between. Here the CDR3 DNA reads TGTGCCAGCAGCTCATATCCTGGACAAGAAGAGACCCAGTACTTC. Its protein is CASSSYPGQEETQYF.

This clonotype occurred a few times. The chain has TRBV29-1 and TRBJ2-5, with TRBD2 matching over 8 bases. V shed 2 bases and J 5 bases; nucleotides not matched to a gene: 4. Germline loops: CDR1 SQVTM, CDR2 ANQGSEA. The CDR3 runs to 13 residues. The CDR3 DNA reads TGCAGCGTTGAATGGGCGGGAGGTGAGACCCAGTACTTC. Protein sequence: CSVEWAGGETQYF.

J is TRBJ2-7 and V is TRBV18; no definite D call. V dropped 6 bases and J dropped 1 base, with 10 bases sitting between them. CDR1 and CDR2 from the germline V gene are KGHSH and LQKENI. The CDR3 loop spans 13 amino acids. CDR3 nucleotides: TGTGCCAGCTCGCAGGACGTTTCCTACGAGCAGTACTTC. This codes for CASSQDVSYEQYF.

The chain employs TRBV28 and TRBJ2-5; 7 bases line up with TRBD1. The CDR3 loop spans 15 amino acids. Trimming cost V 8 bases and J 5 bases; bases outside gene matches: 14. Per germline, CDR1 MDHEN and CDR2 SYDVKM. CDR3 bases: TGTGCCAGCGTTAACAGGGGTCTCAACACCGAGACCCAGTACTTC. Amino acid sequence: CASVNRGLNTETQYF.

The chain recombines TRBV20-1 with TRBJ1-5; D is unresolved. V was shortened by 2 bases and J by 7 bases, with 18 bases between the two germline ends. Per germline, CDR1 DFQATT and CDR2 SNEGSKA (reference sequence). The CDR3 loop spans 15 amino acids. The CDR3 protein is CSARPESGWGQPQHF. CDR3 nucleotide sequence: TGCAGTGCTAGACCCGAATCCGGATGGGGACAGCCCCAGCATTTT.

This clonotype occurred a few times. The V call is TRBV20-1, the J call TRBJ1-1; 7 positions match TRBD1. With 6 bases clipped from V and 7 bases from J, the junction kept 8 bases outside the gene matches. The CDR3 consists of 12 residues. The germline gives CDR1 DFQATT, CDR2 SNEGSKA (reference sequence). The DNA for the CDR3 is TGCAGTGCCTCACAGGGGCTAATTGAAGCTTTCTTT. It is translated as CSASQGLIEAFF.

The gene calls are TRBV27 and TRBJ2-5, with D perhaps TRBD2 (5 bases). The CDR3 is made up of 13 amino acids. Trimming removed 2 bases from V and 5 bases from J, with 9 bases in between. Germline-derived CDR1 and CDR2 are MNHEY and SMNVEV (reference sequence). This chain's CDR3 is CASSLRRRETQYF. The CDR3 DNA is TGTGCCAGCAGTTTACGGAGGAGGGAGACCCAGTACTTC.

Remarks on this clonotype: One junction end does not reproduce the germline sequence, and a read error may be involved. V gene TRBV4-3 combines with J gene TRBJ2-7; 8 bases line up with TRBD1. The germline gives CDR1 LGHNA, CDR2 YSLEER. The CDR3 is made up of 14 amino acids. The CDR3 loop is CASSLRTGSYGQYF. In DNA form, the CDR3 reads TGCGCCAGCAGCCTCCGGACAGGGTCCTACGGGCAGTACTTC.